Each of the 27 T cell receptor beta chains below was sequenced from the same sample in a study of cytomegalovirus exposure and HLA in healthy donors. It was with 60 Vbeta and 13 Jbeta primers that the PCR ran. Assay: immunoSEQ multiplex PCR; the TCRdb copy retains only in-frame clones and omits some. The profile shows approximately 100,000 clones, about 83% of them singletons. The specimen sequenced was PBMCs. The receptors derive from a female donor in good health and CMV-seropositive.

A word on this clone: The same CDR3 arises from other DNA sequences in this sample as well. The V and J genes are TRBV18 and TRBJ2-3; TRBD2 aligns across 7 bases. J lost 5 bases, V lost 6 bases, and 5 bases had no gene match. The CDR3 consists of 13 residues. Germline V gene sequence: CDR1 KGHSH, CDR2 LQKENI. Here the CDR3 reads CASSPPGGDTQYF. The CDR3 nucleotides are TGTGCCAGCTCCCCCCCGGGAGGAGATACGCAGTATTTT.

The chain employs TRBV4-1 and TRBJ1-5, with D hard to call. CDR3 length: 17 amino acids. With 5 bases removed from V and 0 bases from J, the gap between germline ends came to 17 bases. CDR1 MGHRA and CDR2 YSYEKL come from the germline V gene. The DNA for the CDR3 is TGCGCCAGCAGCGATTCTAATTCGGGGTTTAGCAATCAGCCCCAGCATTTT. Translation: CASSDSNSGFSNQPQHF.

The genes are TRBV11-2 and TRBJ2-1; TRBD2 matches at 13 bases. The CDR3 runs to 15 residues. The V and J ends lost 5 bases and 9 bases, in that order; junction bases with no gene match: 7. Germline V lookup: CDR1 SGHAT, CDR2 FQNNGV. This chain's CDR3 is CASSPTSGRAFEQFF. The CDR3 nucleotides are TGTGCCAGCAGCCCTACTAGCGGGAGGGCCTTTGAGCAGTTCTTC.

V is TRBV29-1 and J is TRBJ1-5; D may be TRBD1 (6 bases). The V gene lost 6 bases and the J gene lost 0 bases, with 27 bases spanning the gap. CDR1 is SQVTM, CDR2 ANQGSEA, per germline. The CDR3 sequence is 19 residues long. Written as DNA, the CDR3 is TGCAGCGTCCTCCGGGACACCACCTACTTGTCCTATAGCAATCAGCCCCAGCATTTT. Its translation is CSVLRDTTYLSYSNQPQHF.

This clone was counted once. This chain links TRBV6-6 with TRBJ1-5; 7 bases fit TRBD1. Germline trimming cut 6 bases from V and 4 bases from J; bases unmatched to any gene: 9. This CDR3 has 15 residues. In germline, CDR1 is MNHNY, CDR2 SVGAGI (reference sequence). CDR3 in DNA: TGTGCCAGCAGGTTAAAGGACAGGACAAATCAGCCCCAGCATTTT. Translated: CASRLKDRTNQPQHF.

CDR3: CASSPQGLSGRETQYF. For the CDR3, the DNA is TGTGCCAGCAGCCCACAGGGCTTAAGTGGTCGGGAGACCCAGTACTTC. The genes are TRBV7-2 and TRBJ2-5; D is perhaps TRBD1 (6 bases). The germline gives CDR1 SGHTA, CDR2 FQGNSA. The CDR3 totals 16 residues. V was cut by 5 bases and J by 5 bases, with 21 bases left in between.

V and J are TRBV28 and TRBJ1-3; possibly TRBD1 for D (5 bases). Germline V lookup: CDR1 MDHEN, CDR2 SYDVKM. CDR3 length equals 21 residues. V was shortened by 0 bases and J by 0 bases, with 24 bases between the two germline ends. CDR3 nucleotide sequence: TGTGCCAGCAGTTTATGGCTGGGTCAGGGAGGAATTGCCGTCTCTGGAAACACCATATATTTT. Its protein product is CASSLWLGQGGIAVSGNTIYF.

V and J are TRBV15 and TRBJ1-5; TRBD1 agrees at 7 bases. The ends lost 2 bases at V and 0 bases at J; junction bases unmatched: 7. CDR1 LNHNV and CDR2 YYDKDF come from the germline V gene (reference sequence). The CDR3 is 17 amino acids. Written as DNA, the CDR3 is TGTGCCACCAGCAGAACGGGACAGCTCTATAGCAATCAGCCCCAGCATTTT. It codes for CATSRTGQLYSNQPQHF.

The table lists this clone with a count of one. Here the CDR3 reads CASSQDSLNTEAFF. DNA of the CDR3: TGCGCCAGCAGCCAGGACAGCTTGAACACTGAAGCTTTCTTT. This chain uses TRBV5-1 with TRBJ1-1; tentative D call: TRBD1 (6 bases). The germline V gene has CDR1 SGHRS and CDR2 YFSETQ. Trimming took 4 bases from V and 0 from J, leaving 10 bases between them. This CDR3 has 14 residues.

The V call is TRBV6-1, the J call TRBJ2-7; 9 bases match TRBD2. Per germline, CDR1 MNHNS and CDR2 SASEGT. With 8 bases clipped from V and 2 bases from J, the junction kept 4 bases outside the gene matches. The CDR3 consists of 13 residues. DNA of the CDR3: TGTGCCAGCTCCGGGACTAGCACCTACGAGCAGTACTTC. Translated, it gives CASSGTSTYEQYF.

The chain has TRBV11-2 and TRBJ2-2; 11 nucleotides line up with TRBD1. CDR3 size: 15 residues. Trimming cost V 6 bases and J 7 bases; bases outside gene matches: 7. The germline CDR1 and CDR2 sequences are SGHAT and FQNNGV. The CDR3: CASRRTGGFSGELFF. CDR3 bases: TGTGCCAGCAGGCGGACAGGGGGCTTCAGCGGGGAGCTGTTTTTT.

The chain employs TRBV5-4 and TRBJ2-5, with TRBD1 as a possible D gene (5 bases). V dropped 7 bases and J dropped 0 bases, with 10 bases sitting between them. CDR1 and CDR2 from the germline V gene are SGHNT and YYREEE (reference sequence). The CDR3 extends over 13 amino acids. CDR3 amino acids: CASQGSYQETQYF. The CDR3, as DNA: TGTGCCAGCCAGGGTTCGTACCAAGAGACCCAGTACTTC.

A note on this clone: This sample includes further DNA sequences coding for the same CDR3. In DNA form, the CDR3 reads TGTGCGAATCACCCTTACAGGGGGCGAGGAGAGACCCAGTACTTC. This sequence encodes CANHPYRGRGETQYF. The chain recombines TRBV6-1 with TRBJ2-5, with TRBD1 identical over 9 bases. Germline V gene data show CDR1 as MNHNS and CDR2 as SASEGT. This CDR3 contains 15 residues.

The V gene is TRBV28, the J gene TRBJ1-5, with 11 bases fitting TRBD1. This CDR3 has 17 amino acids. Trimming took 5 bases from V and 5 from J; bases not matched to a gene: 11. Germline V CDR1 and CDR2: MDHEN, SYDVKM. The CDR3 coding sequence is TGTGCCAGCAGTCCCCCCCCCAGGACAGGGGGCTATCAGCCCCAGCATTTT. Protein product: CASSPPPRTGGYQPQHF.

The chain joins TRBV18 to TRBJ2-6; TRBD1 agrees at 8 bases. Germline CDR1 KGHSH, CDR2 LQKENI. V shed 3 bases and J 1 base; nucleotides not matched to a gene: 11. CDR3 length: 19 residues. CDR3 sequence (DNA): TGTGCCAGCTCACCTCCAACAGGACAGGGAAAATCTGGGGCCAACGTCCTGACTTTC. Its translation is CASSPPTGQGKSGANVLTF.

To note about this clone: A read error likely explains this, since a far larger clone differs by one base. This chain connects TRBV2 to TRBJ1-4; no firm D call. Germline CDR1 and CDR2: SNHLY and FYNNEI. This CDR3 has 16 residues. CDR3 in DNA: TGTGTCAGCAGTACCGCCTCGCCTTTGAGAAATGAAAAACTGTTTTTT. As protein: CVSSTASPLRNEKLFF. Full variable domain (remainder filled in from reference TRBV2 and TRBJ1-4): EPEVTQTPSHQVTQMGQEVILRCVPISNHLYFYWYRQILGQKVEFLVSFYNNEISEKSEIFDDQFSVERPDGSNFTLKIRSTKLEDSAMYFCVSSTASPLRNEKLFFGSGTQLSVL.

Of note for this clone: A read error may produce the germline difference seen at one junction end. The gene calls are TRBV5-8 and TRBJ2-5; 9 bases agree with TRBD1. Germline lookup yields CDR1 SGHTS and CDR2 YDEGEE. This CDR3 is built from 13 residues. The CDR3 DNA reads as TGTGCTAGCAGCTGGGACAGGGCAGAGACCCAGTACTTC. Translating it yields CASSWDRAETQYF. The complete variable domain, with remaining parts taken from reference TRBV5-8 and TRBJ2-5, reads EAGVTQSPTHLIKTRGQQATLRCSPISGHTSVYWYQQALGLGLQFLLWYDEGEERNRGNFPPRFSGRQFPNYSSELNVNALELEDSALYLCASSWDRAETQYFGPGTRLLVL.

The rearrangement uses TRBV7-2 and TRBJ2-6; D is unresolved. Per germline, CDR1 SGHTA and CDR2 FQGNSA. There are 16 residues in the CDR3. V was shortened by 4 bases and J by 1 base, with 11 bases between the two germline ends. The CDR3 DNA follows: TGTGCCAGCAGCTCTGGGCCTCCATCTGGGGCCAACGTCCTGACTTTC. It specifies CASSSGPPSGANVLTF.

The DNA for the CDR3 is TGTGCCAGCAGTTACTCCCGGGGGGAGACCCAGTACTTC. Its protein is CASSYSRGETQYF. The rearrangement joins TRBV6-6 to TRBJ2-5; possibly TRBD2 for D (6 bases). Germline CDR1 MNHNY, CDR2 SVGAGI (reference sequence). V gave up 0 bases and J gave up 5 bases, with 7 bases separating them. The CDR3 runs to 13 residues.

The chain links TRBV7-2 to TRBJ1-1; TRBD1 is a possible D gene (6 bases). Per the germline V gene, CDR1 is SGHTA and CDR2 is FQGNSA. Trimming pared 4 bases from V and 0 bases from J, leaving 9 bases between. The CDR3 has 14 amino acids. CDR3 nucleotides: TGTGCCAGCAGCTCGCAGGGGATGAACACTGAAGCTTTCTTT. Its protein product is CASSSQGMNTEAFF.

A single count supports this clone. The chain combines TRBV7-2 with TRBJ1-2; no firm D call. CDR1 is SGHTA and CDR2 is FQGNSA in the germline V gene. The CDR3 consists of 14 residues. V was trimmed by 5 bases and J by 4 bases, leaving 14 bases between them. CDR3 nucleotide sequence: TGTGCCAGCAGCCCCTTCGAGGGCTCCTATGGCTACACCTTC. As protein: CASSPFEGSYGYTF.

Only a few counts were recorded for this clone. The chain's CDR3 is CASSRTGVTEAFF. For the CDR3, the DNA is TGTGCCAGCAGTCGGACAGGGGTCACTGAAGCTTTCTTT. The V call is TRBV6-1, the J call TRBJ1-1, with 9 bases aligning to TRBD1. With V trimmed by 5 bases and J by 4 bases, 2 bases remained unmatched. Germline-derived CDR1 and CDR2 are MNHNS and SASEGT. The CDR3 extends over 13 amino acids.

The chain is built from TRBV25-1 and TRBJ2-7; D remains unclear. Deletions cut 2 bases from V and 6 bases from J, with 17 bases between. Germline CDR1 reads MGHDK; CDR2 reads SYGVNS. The CDR3 runs to 15 residues. CDR3 bases: TGTGCCAGCAGTGAACGAGAACCCCGCGTTTGCGAGCAGTACTTC. Amino acid sequence: CASSEREPRVCEQYF.

This rearrangement joins TRBV2 to TRBJ1-1, with a tentative D call TRBD1 (5 bases). The CDR3 sequence is 13 residues long. Trimming took 8 bases from V and 10 from J, leaving 20 bases between them. Germline V gene lookup returns CDR1 SNHLY and CDR2 FYNNEI. The CDR3 region is CASGGLAGVIAFF. The CDR3 DNA reads TGTGCCAGCGGGGGGTTGGCGGGGGTAATAGCTTTCTTT.

The chain employs TRBV2 and TRBJ2-3; possible D gene TRBD1, 6 bases. Trimming pared 6 bases from V and 6 bases from J, leaving 10 bases between. The CDR3 sequence is 12 residues long. CDR1 is SNHLY and CDR2 is FYNNEI in the germline V gene. CDR3: CASRFQGDTQYF. The DNA for the CDR3 is TGTGCCAGCAGGTTCCAGGGGGATACGCAGTATTTT.

The rearrangement links TRBV7-9 to TRBJ1-3; tentative D call: TRBD1 (5 bases). The germline V gene encodes CDR1 SEHNR and CDR2 FQNEAQ (reference sequence). V gave up 5 bases and J gave up 5 bases, with 19 bases separating them. The CDR3 covers 16 residues. The chain's CDR3 is CASSVLGRDLRNTIYF. The CDR3 nucleotides read TGTGCCAGCAGCGTTCTAGGGCGGGACCTCCGAAACACCATATATTTT.

Only a few counts were recorded for this clone. The CDR3 here is CASSPGNGETQYF. In DNA, the CDR3 is TGCGCCAGCAGCCCCGGGAACGGAGAGACCCAGTACTTC. The chain uses TRBV5-1 and TRBJ2-5, with a weak D call TRBD2 (5 bases). Germline V gene data show CDR1 as SGHRS and CDR2 as YFSETQ. Trimming took 4 bases from V and 4 from J, leaving 11 bases between them. The CDR3 covers 13 residues. The full variable domain, rest sourced from reference TRBV5-1 and TRBJ2-5, is KAGVTQTPRYLIKTRGQQVTLSCSPISGHRSVSWYQQTPGQGLQFLFEYFSETQRNKGNFPGRFSGRQFSNSRSEMNVSTLELGDSALYLCASSPGNGETQYFGPGTRLLVL.